A selection of T cell receptor beta chains follows, all from one sample in a study of T cell responses to AZD1222 COVID-19 vaccine. Sequencing used immunoSEQ multiplex PCR; TCRdb keeps in-frame clones, though not all of them. The table lists 120,000 to 150,000 clones, approximately 90% of them singletons. The starting material was peripheral blood, obtained on day 0 of MenACWY control vaccination. The receptors come from an adult in good health. Both conserved end residues are part of each CDR3. A D gene is named only where the DNA matches it firmly. Clone size is shown for a subset of rows, as once, few, many or a class of expanded clone.

v_call	clone_size	cdr3_length	j_call	d_call	cdr3_nt	cdr3_aa
TRBV2	NA	16	TRBJ2-3	TRBD2	TGTGCCACCAGCCCCGAGAGGACTAGCGGTTTGGCTACGCAGTATTTT	CATSPERTSGLATQYF
TRBV18	NA	13	TRBJ2-2	NA	TGTGCCAGCTCCTTCGCGAACACCGGGGAGCTGTTTTTT	CASSFANTGELFF
TRBV3-1/TRBV3-2	NA	15	TRBJ1-2	TRBD1	TGTGCCAGCAGCCAGGACAGGGCGTCCTCCTATGGCTACACCTTC	CASSQDRASSYGYTF
TRBV25-1	NA	15	TRBJ2-7	NA	TGTGCCAGCAGTGAGACCAGCCGGGACCGCCGCGAGCAGTACTTC	CASSETSRDRREQYF
TRBV3-1/TRBV3-2	once	12	TRBJ1-6	NA	TGTGCCAGCAGCCAGCAAAGTCCACCCCTCCACTTT	CASSQQSPPLHF
TRBV19	NA	15	TRBJ1-1	TRBD1	TGTGCCAGTAGTAGGGACAGGGTGGATCACACTGAAGCTTTCTTT	CASSRDRVDHTEAFF
TRBV9	NA	15	TRBJ2-1	NA	TGTGCCAGCAATTCGGAGGGGGCCTCTCTCGATGAGCAGTTCTTC	CASNSEGASLDEQFF
TRBV7-2	once	18	TRBJ2-6	NA	TGTGCCAGCAGCTCCAGAACAGGGCTTATCTCTGGGGCCAACGTCCTGACTTTC	CASSSRTGLISGANVLTF
TRBV25-1	NA	18	TRBJ2-7	TRBD1	TGTGCCAGCAGTGCACCGGGACAGGGGGAACGAGGCTCCTACGAGCAGTACTTC	CASSAPGQGERGSYEQYF
TRBV4-1	NA	17	TRBJ1-3	TRBD1	TGCGCCAGCAGCCTCGCCGGCGGGACAGGGGGTGGAAACACCATATATTTT	CASSLAGGTGGGNTIYF